This T cell receptor beta chain originates from a study of blood T cell repertoires in COVID-19. About the research overall: COVID-19 samples from acute and convalescent phases originated in the United States, Italy and Spain.

Germline lookup yields CDR1 MNHEY and CDR2 SVGEGT. This CDR3 spans 15 amino acids. J lost 5 bases, V lost 1 base, and 7 bases had no gene match. Assay: immunoSEQ multiplex PCR; the TCRdb copy retains only in-frame clones and omits some. The table shows over 200,000 clones, with 88% occurring only once. The sequenced sample was peripheral blood. The clonotype was recovered from a human donor in a cohort sampled during active COVID-19. The chain couples TRBV6-2 or TRBV6-3 to TRBJ2-7, with 8 bases lining up with TRBD2. CDR3 nucleotide sequence: TGTGCCAGCAGTTACTTCGGGGGGGTCTTCGACGAGCAGTACTTC. This encodes CASSYFGGVFDEQYF.